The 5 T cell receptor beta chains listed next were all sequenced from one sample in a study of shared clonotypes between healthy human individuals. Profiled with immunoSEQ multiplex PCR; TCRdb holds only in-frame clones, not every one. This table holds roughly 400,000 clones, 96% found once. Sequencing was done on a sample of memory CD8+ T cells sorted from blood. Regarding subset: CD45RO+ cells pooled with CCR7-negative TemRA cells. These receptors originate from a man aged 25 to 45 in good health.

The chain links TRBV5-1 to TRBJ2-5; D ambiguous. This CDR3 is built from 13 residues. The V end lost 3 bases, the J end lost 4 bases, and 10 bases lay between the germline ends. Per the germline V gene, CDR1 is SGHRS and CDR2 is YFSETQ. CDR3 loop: CASSSRPGETQYF. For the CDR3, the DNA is TGCGCCAGCAGCTCCAGACCCGGAGAGACCCAGTACTTC.

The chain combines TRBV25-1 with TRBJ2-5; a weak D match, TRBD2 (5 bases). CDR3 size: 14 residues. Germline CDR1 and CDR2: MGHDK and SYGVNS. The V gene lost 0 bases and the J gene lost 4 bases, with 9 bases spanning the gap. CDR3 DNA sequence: TGTGCCAGCAGTGAATATTGGGCGGGAGAGACCCAGTACTTC. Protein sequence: CASSEYWAGETQYF.

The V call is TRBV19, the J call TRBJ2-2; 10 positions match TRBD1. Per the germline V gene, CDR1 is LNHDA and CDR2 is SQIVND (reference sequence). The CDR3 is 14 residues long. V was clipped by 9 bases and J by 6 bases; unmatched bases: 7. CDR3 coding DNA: TGTGCCAGCCACAGGACAGGGGGAGCCGGGGAGCTGTTTTTT. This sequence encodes CASHRTGGAGELFF. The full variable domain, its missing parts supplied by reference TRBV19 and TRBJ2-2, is DGGITQSPKYLFRKEGQNVTLSCEQNLNHDAMYWYRQDPGQGLRLIYYSQIVNDFQKGDIAEGYSVSREKKESFPLTVTSAQKNPTAFYLCASHRTGGAGELFFGEGSRLTVL.

The CDR3 coding sequence is TGTGCCGTTACAGGGGGCCATCCTAACTATGGCTACACCTTC. Protein sequence: CAVTGGHPNYGYTF. V and J are TRBV2 and TRBJ1-2, with 9 nucleotides matching TRBD1. V lost 11 bases and J lost 0; bases outside the gene matches: 7. The CDR3 spans 14 residues. Germline V gene data show CDR1 as SNHLY and CDR2 as FYNNEI.

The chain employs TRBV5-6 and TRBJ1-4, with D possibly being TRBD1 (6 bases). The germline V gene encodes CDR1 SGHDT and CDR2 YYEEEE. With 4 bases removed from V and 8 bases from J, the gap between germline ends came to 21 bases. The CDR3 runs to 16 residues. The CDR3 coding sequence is TGTGCCAGCAGCGACTACCGACGGGGCCAGGGGGAAAAACTGTTTTTT. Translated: CASSDYRRGQGEKLFF. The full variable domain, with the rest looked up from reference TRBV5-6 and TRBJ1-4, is DAGVTQSPTHLIKTRGQQVTLRCSPKSGHDTVSWYQQALGQGPQFIFQYYEEEERQRGNFPDRFSGHQFPNYSSELNVNALLLGDSALYLCASSDYRRGQGEKLFFGSGTQLSVL.